This T cell receptor (beta chain) was captured in a study of neurological immune-mediated disorders. This clonotype occurred once. The ends lost 6 bases at V and 3 bases at J; junction bases unmatched: 14. The CDR3 runs to 18 residues. Per the germline V gene, CDR1 is DFQATT and CDR2 is SNEGSKA (reference sequence). TCRdb processed the 5' RACE reads anew with MiXCR; each CDR3 protein has one entry. Here the sample spans over 25,000 distinct CDR3 sequences, roughly 21% being singletons. The TCR comes from a woman aged 55-69 years in good health. Material for sequencing was PBMCs. The V call is TRBV20-1, the J call TRBJ2-2; 12 bases map to TRBD2. The CDR3 DNA reads as TGCAGTGCCAGCCCCAGCCGGCTAGCGGGAGGGTACACCGGGGAGCTGTTTTTT. Residues: CSASPSRLAGGYTGELFF.